These T cell receptor beta chains were read from a single sample in a study of shared clonotypes between healthy human individuals. Data came from immunoSEQ multiplex PCR; TCRdb stores just in-frame clones and leaves some out. The repertoire includes roughly 850,000 clones, roughly 96% of them detected once, and about 0.25% sits in the top ten. The sequenced material came from naive CD8+ T cells sorted from blood. The source is a man aged 25 to 40 in good health. CDR3s leave out the opening cysteine and the closing phenylalanine or tryptophan. The size of a clone is reported for some rows only, either as once, few or many, or as a class for expanded clones.

v_call	clone_size	cdr3_length	cdr3_aa
TRBV7-7	.	11	ASSFYEGDEQF
TRBV14	.	13	ASSQLPAISYEQY
TRBV6-1	.	12	ASSVFPSGDGYT
TRBV7-9	.	15	ASSSLYPPYPAWEQY
TRBV10-2	.	14	ASSRGAAGGLYEQY
TRBV15	.	12	ATSRDRRGPEAF
TRBV4-3	.	13	ASSQRAGGPNEQF
TRBV10-2	.	11	ASSDYRDTEAF
TRBV7-9	.	10	ASSLDGGEQY
TRBV29-1	.	11	SAFGTRSYEQY
TRBV7-2	.	12	ASSSYPGTYEQY
TRBV29-1	.	8	SVVNNEQF
TRBV11-2	.	12	ASSFGTEMYEQY
TRBV6-5	.	11	AARGFAYNEQF
TRBV7-9	.	10	ASSFRADTQY
TRBV29-1	.	10	SIGQGPGTQY
TRBV7-9	.	12	ASSFVRQSDEQF
TRBV7-8	.	13	ASSLKPGQGRFSL
TRBV29-1	.	12	SVEDRGGGETQY
TRBV4-2	.	13	ASSRGLLNTGELF
TRBV5-6	.	14	ASSLGTPLLRDTQY
TRBV2	once	12	ASSEGLGDGEQY
TRBV28	.	9	ASSLFHVAF
TRBV11-2	.	9	ASSSLETQY
TRBV7-3	.	12	ASSPDGAHHEQY
TRBV7-6	.	13	ASSLGPGHQETQY
TRBV29-1	.	11	SVETGIFDIQY
TRBV4-1	.	14	ASSQGWATGDEEQY
TRBV30	.	10	AWSVAGGPEF
TRBV19	.	10	ASSQGSGELF
TRBV2	.	12	ASSVGQGWYEQY
TRBV25-1	.	11	ASSEWGTYEQY
TRBV7-3	.	15	ASSLNGAGSGANVLT
TRBV29-1	.	11	SVEDGQEAEAF
TRBV2	.	11	ASRGDGAQPQH
TRBV6-6	.	10	ASSYSSTEAF
TRBV18	.	12	ASSPVAGAYEQY
TRBV27	.	14	ASSLSVGDRMGSAF
TRBV6-5	.	13	ASSYSNLGFAGYT
TRBV7-9	.	13	ASSHLAGSTDTQY
TRBV27	.	11	ASSFQRGVEQY
TRBV6-5	.	13	ASSGLAGGQNEQF
TRBV15	.	13	ATSRTPSNTGELF
TRBV27	.	10	ASSPGPSEQY
TRBV2	.	12	ASHTSGSSDTQY
TRBV28	.	14	ASSRGQGRLPYEQY
TRBV29-1	.	12	SVVSGVSTDTQY